Presented here are 10 T cell receptor beta chains from one specimen sequenced in a study of blood T cell repertoires in COVID-19. Profiling relied on immunoSEQ multiplex PCR, and the TCRdb table lists in-frame clones only, not all of them. Of about 260,000 clones in the sample, 70% to 90% were seen once. Input material: peripheral blood. Every receptor here comes from a woman aged 40 to 49 with acute or convalescent COVID-19.

CDR3 in amino acids: CASSPNTQTGTNTGELFF. CDR3 DNA sequence: TGTGCCAGCAGCCCAAACACCCAGACAGGGACGAACACCGGGGAGCTGTTTTTT. The chain joins TRBV7-7 to TRBJ2-2; 7 bases agree with TRBD1. V trimming: 5 bases; J trimming: 0 bases; junction bases outside the gene matches: 12. CDR3 length equals 18 residues. CDR1 and CDR2 (germline): SSHAT, FNYEAQ (reference sequence).

The gene calls are TRBV9 and TRBJ2-2, with TRBD1 matching over 7 bases. The CDR3 has 19 residues. The V and J ends lost 2 bases and 1 base, in that order; junction bases with no gene match: 14. Per germline, CDR1 SGDLS and CDR2 YYNGEE. CDR3 nucleotides: TGTGCCAGCAGCGTTTCCCGGGGAAACCGGGACAGGAACACCGGGGAGCTGTTTTTT. Translating gives CASSVSRGNRDRNTGELFF. Full variable domain (missing parts from reference TRBV9 and TRBJ2-2): DSGVTQTPKHLITATGQRVTLRCSPRSGDLSVYWYQQSLDQGLQFLIQYYNGEERAKGNILERFSAQQFPDLHSELNLSSLELGDSALYFCASSVSRGNRDRNTGELFFGEGSRLTVL.

This sequence joins TRBV6-5 and TRBJ1-2; D remains ambiguous. The CDR3 consists of 16 residues. Germline-derived CDR1 and CDR2 are MNHEY and SVGAGI. V lost 0 bases to trimming and J lost 0 bases, with 11 bases between them. The CDR3 nucleotides read TGTGCCAGCAGTTACTCAGCGAGTGATGCTAACTATGGCTACACCTTC. It codes for CASSYSASDANYGYTF.

This chain joins TRBV9 and TRBJ1-5; D is ambiguous. V was cut by 4 bases and J by 2 bases, with 13 bases left in between. The CDR3 has 15 amino acids. Germline V gene data show CDR1 as SGDLS and CDR2 as YYNGEE. DNA of the CDR3: TGTGCCAGCAGCCCTATGGCCGGGGGCAATCAGCCCCAGCATTTT. Its translation is CASSPMAGGNQPQHF.

The chain has TRBV6-5 and TRBJ2-5; TRBD1 matches 8 bases. The CDR3 consists of 13 residues. Germline V gives CDR1 MNHEY, CDR2 SVGAGI. J was trimmed by 5 bases and V by 6 bases; bases with no gene match: 5. The CDR3 DNA is TGTGCCAGCAGGGACAGGGTTTCGGAGACCCAGTACTTC. This codes for CASRDRVSETQYF.

This chain joins TRBV7-9 and TRBJ1-2; D may be TRBD1 (6 bases). Trimming took off 7 bases at V and 0 bases at J, with 12 bases between the two ends. Germline V gene lookup returns CDR1 SEHNR and CDR2 FQNEAQ (reference sequence). The CDR3 runs 14 residues. This CDR3 reads CASTQGQPNYGYTF. The CDR3 nucleotides read TGTGCCAGCACCCAAGGACAGCCTAACTATGGCTACACCTTC.

The chain joins TRBV5-1 to TRBJ2-3; tentative D call: TRBD2 (7 bases). Germline V gives CDR1 SGHRS, CDR2 YFSETQ. The CDR3 sequence is 15 residues long. Trimming pared 4 bases from V and 2 bases from J, leaving 14 bases between. CDR3 nucleotides: TGCGCCAGCAGCCCCCGGGGGGCCCTCACAGATACGCAGTATTTT. Amino acids: CASSPRGALTDTQYF.

This clone was detected once. This chain links TRBV29-1 with TRBJ1-2; D is undetermined. CDR1 and CDR2 from the germline V gene are SQVTM and ANQGSEA. The CDR3 spans 11 residues. Trimming removed 4 bases at V and 5 bases at J, with 8 bases between. DNA of the CDR3: TGCAGCGTTGGAATCGGGTATGGCTACACCTTC. Translated, it gives CSVGIGYGYTF.

The chain combines TRBV11-2 with TRBJ1-3; TRBD1 agrees at 7 bases. Germline CDR1 SGHAT, CDR2 FQNNGV. V dropped 4 bases and J dropped 2; count of bases not matched to a gene: 5. The CDR3 totals 15 residues. CDR3 bases: TGTGCCAGCAGCTATGACAGGGTAACTGGAAACACCATATATTTT. Residues: CASSYDRVTGNTIYF.

The rearrangement uses TRBV27 and TRBJ1-2; 8 nucleotides align to TRBD1. V gave up 2 bases and J gave up 6 bases; unmatched junction bases: 5. The CDR3 totals 14 residues. The germline gives CDR1 MNHEY, CDR2 SMNVEV (reference sequence). CDR3 nucleotides: TGTGCCAGCAGTTTACAGGGGGCGCAAAATGGCTACACCTTC. It encodes CASSLQGAQNGYTF.